By proportion, the clone carrying this T cell receptor delta chain is medium-sized. This same CDR3 is encoded by further DNA sequences in the sample. TCRdb processed the RT-PCR reads again with the CATT caller. The sample includes 2,800 or so delta-chain clones, 5% to 6.5% of them seen just once. This sample stems from a study of gamma-delta T cells after stem cell transplantation. This sequence originates from a human donor. It is not recorded whose cells these are; they may come from a transplant donor. The sample comprised gamma-delta T cells.

The CDR3 sequence: CACDPLAAGGYGGTDKLIF. The CDR3 nucleotides are TGTGCCTGTGACCCTCTCGCCGCTGGGGGATACGGTGGGACCGATAAACTCATCTTT. The V and J genes are TRDV2 and TRDJ1; 12 nucleotides line up with TRDD3. The germline V gene encodes CDR1 GEAIGNYY and CDR2 EKD. This CDR3 is built from 19 residues. V shed 3 bases, J shed 2 bases, and the junction held 15 bases outside the gene matches.